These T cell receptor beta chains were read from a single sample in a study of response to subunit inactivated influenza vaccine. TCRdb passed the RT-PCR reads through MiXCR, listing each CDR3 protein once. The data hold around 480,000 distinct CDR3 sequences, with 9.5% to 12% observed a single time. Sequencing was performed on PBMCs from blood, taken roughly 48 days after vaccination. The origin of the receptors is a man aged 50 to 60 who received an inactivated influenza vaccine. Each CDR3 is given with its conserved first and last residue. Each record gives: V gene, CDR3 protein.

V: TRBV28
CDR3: CASSASGPVDTQYF

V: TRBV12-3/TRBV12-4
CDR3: CAQGQGAGELFF

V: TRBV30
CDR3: CAWRSRVSVVDEQFF

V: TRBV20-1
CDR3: CSARGLAGFGETQYF

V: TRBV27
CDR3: CASSLTVYSNQPQHF

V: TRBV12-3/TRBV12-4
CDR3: CASTTQGAEQYF

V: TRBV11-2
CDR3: CASSRTGVRNEQFF

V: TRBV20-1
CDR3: CSAAGGARYEQYF

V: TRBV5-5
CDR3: CASRRTGLTEAFF

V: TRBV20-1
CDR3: CSAVPGLDYNEQFF

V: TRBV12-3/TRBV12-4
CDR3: CASSPREASAQYF

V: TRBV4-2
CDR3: CASSQVNGLILDEQYF

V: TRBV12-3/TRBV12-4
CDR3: CASSLGLSNQPQHF

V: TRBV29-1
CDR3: CSVGKAGQQETQYF

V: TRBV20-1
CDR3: CSARTGGAKNIQYF

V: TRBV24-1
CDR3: CATSGLTGVSYNEQFF

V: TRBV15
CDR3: CATSRRTVNYGYTF

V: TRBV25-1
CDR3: CASSEGVSYEQYF

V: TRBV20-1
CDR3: CSARGFSGGPTTDTQYF

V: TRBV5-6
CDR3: CASSSPLAGGRETQYF

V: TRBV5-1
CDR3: CASSQTGTGAGELFF

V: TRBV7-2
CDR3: CASSLRRTTYEQYF

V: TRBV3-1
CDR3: CASSQWAGNNEQFF

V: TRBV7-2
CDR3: CASSFPGVGANEQFF

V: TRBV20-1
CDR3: CSASSGPKNIQYF

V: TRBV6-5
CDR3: CASISSGGQETQYF

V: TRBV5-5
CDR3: CASSYRDRGLEQYF

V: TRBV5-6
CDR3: CASSFRLAKPNEQFF

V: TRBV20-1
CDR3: CSARPGRGRGTDTQYF

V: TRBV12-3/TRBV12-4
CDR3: CASSFRGRQNTIYF

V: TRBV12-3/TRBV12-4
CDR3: CASTPGVASTDTQYF

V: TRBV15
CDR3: CATSRDNRGSTGELFF

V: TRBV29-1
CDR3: CSAGSPRGEQYF

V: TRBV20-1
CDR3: CSARDPTSQTLHF

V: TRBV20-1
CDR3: CSARTGTYEQYF

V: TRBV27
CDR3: CASSLYWGGEDTQYF

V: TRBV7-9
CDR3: CASSSVEETQYF

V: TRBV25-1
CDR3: CASSEVTGNYGYTF

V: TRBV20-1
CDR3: CSARGRVLVEKYNEQFF

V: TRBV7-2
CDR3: CASSSEAGQETQYF

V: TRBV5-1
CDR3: CASSSPGRENYGYTF

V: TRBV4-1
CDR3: CASSRTRTSGVEDTQYF

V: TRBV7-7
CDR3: CASSLATGQETQYF

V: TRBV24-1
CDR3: CATSDGGGYTF

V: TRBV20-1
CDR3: CSAYGRGIGELFF

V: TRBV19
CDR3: CASSTRSGTMGNIQYF

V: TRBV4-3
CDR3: CASSQTLAASTDTQYF

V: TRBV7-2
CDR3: CASSFLLGGRHEQFF

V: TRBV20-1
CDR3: CSARDRRGVRTDTQYF

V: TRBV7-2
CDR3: CASSLGGPGNTIYF

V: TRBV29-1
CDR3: CSAWDRGATEAFF

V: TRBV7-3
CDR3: CASSLTPDYEQYF

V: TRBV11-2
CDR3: CASSSTQGHGYTF

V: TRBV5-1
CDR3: CASSSDGNEQFF

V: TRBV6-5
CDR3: CASSYSRGPGAYVGAEAFF

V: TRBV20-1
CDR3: CSARDWAGELFF

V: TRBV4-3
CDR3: CASSQTLIQGNSPLHF

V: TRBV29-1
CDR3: CSVEQRNSYEQYF